This T cell receptor beta chain appears in the sequencing data of a study of T cell repertoires in cytomegalovirus infection. Overall study context: Public signatures in TCR beta pointed to CMV infection and matching HLA type.

Details on this clonotype: Antigen: not known.

Study outcomes and limitations: Adding up the frequency of public TCR beta families identified people who carried CMV plus the relevant HLA. The ex vivo response showed dominance by HLA-C-restricted CMV-specific TCR beta clonotypes.

TCRdb reprocessed the reads with MiXCR, giving one entry per CDR3 protein. The sample yields over 150,000 distinct CDR3 sequences, about a sixth seen once. Germline CDR1 reads MNHEY; CDR2 reads SVGEGT. CDR3 size: 17 residues. V lost 4 bases and J lost 0, with 18 bases in between. The genes are TRBV6-2 or TRBV6-3 and TRBJ1-1; TRBD1 might be the D (6 bases). The TCR was taken from a human donor in good health (CMV status not recorded). Some clones in this sample may be carry-over from other donors' samples. The material sequenced was CD8+ T cells from PBMCs. CDR3 DNA: TGTGCCAGCAGTTTCCAATCCAGGGGAGCCATGAACACTGAAGCTTTCTTT. Translation gives CASSFQSRGAMNTEAFF.